This TCR beta chain was profiled in a study of cytomegalovirus exposure and HLA in healthy donors. Study-level points and caveats: Some public TCRs appeared in many individuals, while most sequences were rare. Common viral pathogens were later found to be apparently linked to several of the most significant clusters.

The PCR ran on 60 Vbeta and 13 Jbeta primers. As processed by the authors: The authors later counted 70 million to 80 million unique TCR beta chains, some 10 million of them shared. Measured with immunoSEQ multiplex PCR; TCRdb has only the in-frame clones, and not every one. V and J calls plus clone size are reproduced from that table; the DNA served to infer D and trimming. The profile shows tens of thousands of clones, more than 70% of them singletons. V lost 4 bases, J lost 2 bases, and 15 bases lay in between. Germline V lookup: CDR1 SNHLY, CDR2 FYNNEI. The CDR3 loop spans 15 amino acids. A note on this clone: Its antigen remains unknown.

J is TRBJ2-7 and V is TRBV2; possibly TRBD2 for D (7 bases). The source material was PBMCs. This TCR was recovered from a man aged 25 to 40 in good health and CMV-seronegative. This CDR3 reads CASSGGGQSAYEQYF. In DNA form, the CDR3 reads TGTGCCAGCAGTGGGGGGGGACAATCAGCCTACGAGCAGTACTTC.